The entry below gives a single T cell receptor beta chain sequence along with its context. The target antigen is unknown. The sample is drawn from a study of T cell responses to AZD1222 COVID-19 vaccine. Study overall: Analyses pooled second doses at about 4 or about 12 weeks.

Between the trimmed V and J ends, which lost 4 bases and 2 bases, there was a span of 11 bases. The germline V gene has CDR1 MNHEY and CDR2 SVGAGI. This CDR3 comprises 15 residues. Regarding the study as a whole: There were mostly white British donors and more females than males, and clonal diversity was possibly underestimated.

The data were produced by immunoSEQ multiplex PCR, yet TCRdb's version contains in-frame clones alone and is incomplete. The sample lists about 140,000 clones; around 90% were seen once. This material consisted of peripheral blood, taken on day 0 of AZD1222 vaccination. This sequence originates from an adult in good health. This chain joins TRBV6-5 and TRBJ2-2; possibly TRBD1 for D (6 bases). This CDR3 is CASSLSDRNTGELFF. CDR3 nucleotide sequence: TGTGCCAGCAGTTTATCGGACAGAAACACCGGGGAGCTGTTTTTT.